The rows below give T cell receptor beta chains drawn from one sample of a study of T cell responses to AZD1222 COVID-19 vaccine. Only in-frame clones appear in the TCRdb table, and some are missing; sequencing was by immunoSEQ multiplex PCR. Counted here are some 54,000 clones, around 92% occurring once; the ten biggest clones make up less than 2%. The specimen was peripheral blood, collected on day 0 of AZD1222 vaccination. These receptors came from an adult in good health. Both conserved end residues are part of each CDR3.

J	V	CDR3
TRBJ1-2	TRBV7-2	CASSLAPQAYGYTF
TRBJ1-2	TRBV5-4	CASSRDGDYGYTF
TRBJ1-4	TRBV5-1	CASSPTDSGFEKLFF
TRBJ1-2	TRBV12-3/TRBV12-4	CASSLEGIGGYTF
TRBJ1-1	TRBV6-6	CASTAFGPRITEAFF
TRBJ1-1	TRBV2	CASSASNTEAFF
TRBJ2-2	TRBV5-1	CASSLAKPGTGELFF
TRBJ2-7	TRBV5-1	CASSLAVGQGAYEQYF
TRBJ1-2	TRBV5-4	CASSLGGSSPTNYGYTF
TRBJ2-1	TRBV7-9	CASSPPTTTTDEQFF
TRBJ2-1	TRBV10-3	CAIAGASGRGRNEQFF
TRBJ1-2	TRBV19	CASSIGVTYGYTF
TRBJ2-1	TRBV2	CASSDKAGIVDEQFF
TRBJ2-5	TRBV7-2	CASSLGLAGDQETQYF
TRBJ1-6	TRBV6-5	CASSYSGRGNSPLHF
TRBJ2-7	TRBV9	CASSGTSPYEQYF
TRBJ1-1	TRBV7-2	CASSFGPTEAFF
TRBJ2-3	TRBV20-1	CSASHSGYTDTQYF
TRBJ1-1	TRBV5-4	CASSFRPKPSPETEAFF
TRBJ2-5	TRBV24-1	CATSDTWGGGETQYF
TRBJ2-7	TRBV5-1	CASSLGPGQNYEQYF
TRBJ2-1	TRBV7-9	CASSFLAGGNEQFF
TRBJ2-2	TRBV18	CASSPYTGELFF
TRBJ2-5	TRBV29-1	CSVVDRQETQYF
TRBJ2-3	TRBV19	CASSSLLAGVTDTQYF
TRBJ2-1	TRBV3-1/TRBV3-2	CASSQLGLAVNNEQFF
TRBJ2-2	TRBV4-2	CASSQGQGGTGELFF
TRBJ2-2	TRBV11-3	CASSPSGELFF
TRBJ2-1	TRBV24-1	CATSDFYAGYNEQFF
TRBJ2-3	TRBV7-9	CASSRDRSTDTQYF
TRBJ2-7	TRBV2	CASSEGTSASYEQYF
TRBJ1-3	TRBV28	CASTQGAGGNTIYF
TRBJ1-5	TRBV19	CASSIQGIAQPQHF
TRBJ1-2	TRBV27	CASSSRPGANYGYTF
TRBJ2-5	TRBV7-9	CASSWTTGGETQYF
TRBJ2-1	TRBV12-5	CASGLGRGVNEQFF
TRBJ2-2	TRBV18	CASSAPPGTEYTGELFF
TRBJ2-1	TRBV4-1	CASSQVGLAGGDEQFF
TRBJ2-3	TRBV6-1	CASSDWARASTDTQYF
TRBJ1-1	TRBV5-1	CASSQEIKVEAFF
TRBJ1-1	TRBV18	CASSQRTANTEAFF
TRBJ1-5	TRBV19	CASNRGPNQPQHF
TRBJ1-2	TRBV5-5	CASSSGSNYGYTF
TRBJ1-4	TRBV18	CASSLMTERNEKLFF
TRBJ2-3	TRBV19	CASTSGTSTDTQYF
TRBJ2-1	TRBV28	CASSSTVREQFF
TRBJ2-1	TRBV3-1/TRBV3-2	CASSQVVAGGNNEQFF
TRBJ2-7	TRBV11-2	CASSSPSGRVSEQYF
TRBJ1-1	TRBV30	CAWSQDSLMAFF
TRBJ2-7	TRBV7-9	CASIQWGGGLAGGREQYF
TRBJ2-2	TRBV6-1	CASSEGTSGRKGGELFF
TRBJ2-3	TRBV16	CASSQGVAATDTQYF
TRBJ2-5	TRBV20-1	CSASNSGSNQETQYF
TRBJ1-1	TRBV5-4	CASSLKREVNTEAFF
TRBJ1-1	TRBV28	CASSQQGAPTEAFF